This TCR beta chain came from a study of low-dose radiotherapy and immunotherapy resistance in tumors. About the research overall: The drug cyclophosphamide was given into a vein at 200 mg/m2 every two weeks, one day before radiation and immunotherapy.

Time point denoted: before trial treatment. The therapy administered to donors comprised nivolumab, ipilimumab, aspirin, low-dose cyclophosphamide and low-dose radiotherapy. Ten or more counts support this clonotype. With a V-primer adapter and a constant-region primer, TCRs were amplified for about 20 PCR cycles. Through in vitro transcription, the mRNA that had been isolated was amplified. TCRdb called the reads again in MiXCR, with one record for every CDR3 protein. This sample yields tens of thousands of distinct CDR3 sequences, of which 12% are seen a single time; 5.5% to 8% belongs to the top ten. The V end lost 1 base, the J end lost 1 base, and 8 bases lay between the germline ends. This CDR3 has 16 residues. From germline, CDR1 is LGHNA and CDR2 YNFKEQ.

The TCR was taken from a female donor with ovarian cancer. The chain carries TRBV4-2 and TRBJ2-6; no definite D call. The material was PBMCs, obtained before treatment. The CDR3 loop is CASSQVTLSGANVLTF. Here the CDR3 DNA reads TGTGCCAGCAGCCAAGTTACTTTATCTGGGGCCAACGTCCTGACTTTC.